A single sample gave rise to the 2 T cell receptor beta chains below, sequenced in a study of blood T cells in healthy people across ages. A J-beta primer mix and a sample-barcoded 5' primer were used in a second PCR of roughly 6 to 12 cycles. TCRdb called the 5' RACE reads again in MiXCR, with one record for every CDR3 protein. Of 750,000 to 950,000 distinct CDR3 sequences detected, about 55% appear once; the ten largest clones hold around 40%. The sequenced sample consisted of blood. Receptors were obtained from a man older than 75 in good health.

The chain uses TRBV4-1 and TRBJ2-5; 9 bases are shared with TRBD2. The CDR3 length is 18 residues. V lost 0 bases to trimming and J lost 11 bases; unmatched junction nucleotides: 19. The germline V gene encodes CDR1 MGHRA and CDR2 YSYEKL. CDR3 coding DNA: TGCGCCAGCAGCCAAGATCGTTTGCGGGAGGGCCTGAACAATGAGCAGTACTTC. Encoded protein: CASSQDRLREGLNNEQYF.

The chain is built from TRBV5-1 and TRBJ2-1; 11 bases match TRBD2. J lost 9 bases, V lost 2 bases, and 4 bases had no gene match. CDR1 is SGHRS, CDR2 YFSETQ, per germline. The CDR3 totals 14 residues. The CDR3 reads CASSFASGRFEQFF. The CDR3 DNA follows: TGCGCCAGCAGCTTTGCTAGCGGGAGGTTTGAGCAGTTCTTC.